The next 22 T cell receptor beta chains were all read from a single sample in a study of CD8 T cells in ankylosing spondylitis. MiXCR was run by TCRdb on the 5' RACE reads, yielding one entry per CDR3 protein. The data contain about 240,000 distinct CDR3 sequences, roughly 8.6% of them seen just once; the ten biggest clones take up over 6.5%. The sequencing sample was made of blood, either unsorted or a sorted T cell fraction (not recorded which). The receptors derive from a male donor with ankylosing spondylitis or in good health (not recorded which).

This clonotype was seen at least ten times. The CDR3 here is CASSQTTGGDYGYTF. The CDR3 nucleotides read TGCGCCAGCAGCCAGACGACAGGGGGCGACTATGGCTACACCTTC. The rearrangement joins TRBV4-3 to TRBJ1-2; TRBD1 agrees at 10 bases. J was trimmed by 3 bases and V by 3 bases; bases with no gene match: 4. The CDR3 totals 15 residues. Per germline, CDR1 LGHNA and CDR2 YSLEER.

This clonotype was counted ten times or more. V gene TRBV12-3 or TRBV12-4 combines with J gene TRBJ2-7, with 8 bases that match TRBD1. The length of the CDR3 is 12 residues. J gave up 11 bases and V 6 bases, and 9 bases lay outside the gene matches. CDR3 DNA sequence: TGTGCCAGCAGCCGACGGACAGGGATGGAGTACTTC. Translation gives CASSRRTGMEYF.

This clonotype showed up many times. The rearrangement links TRBV6-5 to TRBJ1-2; perhaps TRBD1 as D (6 bases). The germline V gene has CDR1 MNHEY and CDR2 SVGAGI. This CDR3 has 15 residues. V was shortened by 2 bases and J by 0 bases, with 10 bases between the two germline ends. CDR3 sequence (DNA): TGTGCCAGCAGTTACGCGGCAGGGGCTAACTATGGCTACACCTTC. Protein sequence: CASSYAAGANYGYTF.

This clonotype was detected ten times or more. The rearrangement links TRBV6-5 to TRBJ1-4, with D hard to call. The CDR3 is 16 amino acids. Germline values: CDR1 MNHEY, CDR2 SVGAGI. V lost 2 bases and J 8 bases, leaving 18 bases between the germline ends. For the CDR3, the DNA is TGTGCCAGCAGTTACGAGTCCCGGGGAGTGCGGGAAAAACTGTTTTTT. Translating gives CASSYESRGVREKLFF.

This clonotype has ten or more counts. This chain joins TRBV10-3 and TRBJ2-4, with D maybe TRBD2 (5 bases). Germline V gives CDR1 ENHRY, CDR2 SYGVKD. CDR3 length equals 15 residues. Trimming took 2 bases from V and 8 from J, leaving 16 bases between them. CDR3 bases: TGTGCCATCAGTGAGGGGAGTAGGGAGACGGACATTCAGTACTTC. Translation gives CAISEGSRETDIQYF.

This clonotype has at least ten counts. The chain combines TRBV11-1 with TRBJ2-7, with D perhaps matching TRBD1 or TRBD2 (5 bases each). V was pared by 6 bases and J by 2 bases, with 20 bases between. The CDR3 loop spans 16 amino acids. CDR1 is SGHAT, CDR2 FQDESV, per germline (reference sequence). The CDR3 sequence: CASSLIRDPSTYEQYF. The DNA of the CDR3 is TGTGCCAGCAGTCTTATCCGGGACCCTTCGACCTACGAGCAGTACTTC.

This clonotype was seen only a few times. The CDR3 DNA sequence: TGCGCCAGCAGCTTGGAGGTTGTGGGGATCTACGAGCAGTACTTC. It translates to CASSLEVVGIYEQYF. This chain links TRBV5-1 with TRBJ2-7; no reliable D call. The V end was cut by 0 bases, the J end by 3 bases, with 13 bases between. Per germline, CDR1 SGHRS and CDR2 YFSETQ. This CDR3 contains 15 residues.

The chain uses TRBV27 and TRBJ2-5; D possibly corresponds to TRBD2 (5 bases). The V and J ends lost 3 bases and 5 bases respectively, with 10 bases between them. The CDR3 consists of 13 residues. Germline values: CDR1 MNHEY, CDR2 SMNVEV (reference sequence). CDR3 region: CASSLSGWETQYF. The DNA of the CDR3 is TGTGCCAGCAGTTTGTCGGGATGGGAGACCCAGTACTTC.

Only a few counts were recorded for this clonotype. The chain has TRBV4-2 and TRBJ2-6; D ambiguous. CDR1 is LGHNA, CDR2 YNFKEQ, per germline. Trimming cost V 4 bases and J 0 bases, with 16 bases left between them. CDR3 length: 18 residues. The CDR3 sequence: CASSLALDGHSGANVLTF. In DNA, the CDR3 is TGTGCCAGCAGCCTAGCCTTGGACGGGCACTCTGGGGCCAACGTCCTGACTTTC.

This clonotype was seen ten or more times. The chain employs TRBV5-6 and TRBJ1-2, with D uncertain. Germline CDR1 and CDR2: SGHDT and YYEEEE. Trimming took off 0 bases at V and 3 bases at J, with 9 bases between the two ends. This CDR3 region has 14 residues. The DNA of the CDR3 is TGTGCCAGCAGCTTGGAGGCAGGCTACTATGGCTACACCTTC. Residues: CASSLEAGYYGYTF.

Many counts were recorded for this clonotype. The V call is TRBV5-5, the J call TRBJ1-1; TRBD1 agrees at 7 bases. The germline gives CDR1 SGHKS, CDR2 YYEKEE (reference sequence). The CDR3 spans 15 residues. V gave up 4 bases and J gave up 4 bases; unmatched junction bases: 10. The CDR3 sequence: CASSVGQAWVTEAFF. In DNA, the CDR3 is TGTGCCAGCAGCGTTGGACAGGCCTGGGTCACTGAAGCTTTCTTT. Based on the CDR3 plus reference TRBV5-5 and TRBJ1-1, the full variable domain is DAGVTQSPTHLIKTRGQQVTLRCSPISGHKSVSWYQQVLGQGPQFIFQYYEKEERGRGNFPDRFSARQFPNYSSELNVNALLLGDSALYLCASSVGQAWVTEAFFGQGTRLTVV.

This clonotype was seen many times. The genes are TRBV6-2 or TRBV6-3 and TRBJ1-2, with D possibly being TRBD1 (5 bases). The CDR3 sequence is 18 residues long. V dropped 2 bases and J dropped 2 bases, with 21 bases sitting between them. Looked up from germline, CDR1 is MNHEY and CDR2 is SVGEGT. CDR3 bases: TGTGCCAGCAGTTACGGCCTCCGGGGCGTCCACCGGAACTATGGCTACACCTTC. This translates into CASSYGLRGVHRNYGYTF.

This clonotype was picked up many times. V is TRBV29-1 and J is TRBJ2-1, with 9 positions matching TRBD2. Unmatched junction bases numbered 10, after V lost 0 bases and J lost 7 bases. Germline CDR1 reads SQVTM; CDR2 reads ANQGSEA. The CDR3 extends over 16 amino acids. The chain's CDR3 is CSVEEGASGVNNEQFF. CDR3 nucleotide sequence: TGCAGCGTTGAAGAGGGGGCTAGCGGGGTAAATAATGAGCAGTTCTTC.

Remarks on this clonotype: One end of the junction does not line up with germline, which may come from a read error. The chain uses TRBV7-9 and TRBJ1-4, with TRBD1 matching 7 bases. In germline, CDR1 is SEHNR, CDR2 FQNEAQ (reference sequence). There are 15 residues in the CDR3. The CDR3 here is CARSPQGATNEKLFF. The CDR3 DNA sequence: TGTGCCCGCAGCCCCCAGGGGGCAACTAATGAAAAACTGTTTTTT.

The rearrangement joins TRBV7-9 to TRBJ2-1; D is possibly TRBD1 (5 bases). This CDR3 spans 15 amino acids. Trimming pared 5 bases from V and 9 bases from J, leaving 20 bases between. Germline-derived CDR1 and CDR2 are SEHNR and FQNEAQ (reference sequence). For the CDR3, the DNA is TGTGCCAGCAGCCGCGGCGGTTGGGGCACCGGTGAGCAGTTCTTC. It codes for CASSRGGWGTGEQFF.

This clonotype was counted at least ten times. The chain couples TRBV27 to TRBJ1-5; D uncertain. V lost 4 bases to trimming and J lost 0 bases, with 7 bases between them. Germline loops: CDR1 MNHEY, CDR2 SMNVEV (reference sequence). The CDR3 is 14 amino acids. CDR3 in DNA: TGTGCCAGCAGTTCCGCACCTAGCAATCAGCCCCAGCATTTT. Its protein is CASSSAPSNQPQHF.

There are a few counts of this clonotype. The chain links TRBV5-5 to TRBJ2-6, with D unresolved. The germline gives CDR1 SGHKS, CDR2 YYEKEE (reference sequence). The CDR3 contains 18 residues. V was cut by 0 bases and J by 0 bases, with 13 bases left in between. The CDR3 coding sequence is TGTGCCAGCAGCTTGGCGGGCGGCAGTAACTCTGGGGCCAACGTCCTGACTTTC. Its translation: CASSLAGGSNSGANVLTF.

This clonotype has at least ten counts. The chain has TRBV7-2 and TRBJ1-5, with D tentatively TRBD1 (5 bases). With 1 base removed from V and 4 bases from J, the gap between germline ends came to 11 bases. Germline values: CDR1 SGHTA, CDR2 FQGNSA. This CDR3 has 15 residues. CDR3 DNA sequence: TGTGCCAGCAGCTTAGAGCGGGGCCAAAATCAGCCCCAGCATTTT. It specifies CASSLERGQNQPQHF.

The table lists this clonotype with many counts. This sequence joins TRBV20-1 and TRBJ2-1; 11 nucleotides agree with TRBD2. This CDR3 is 19 amino acids long. Germline V gene sequence: CDR1 DFQATT, CDR2 SNEGSKA (reference sequence). J gave up 0 bases and V 1 base, and 11 bases lay outside the gene matches. The CDR3 coding sequence is TGCAGTGCTAGAGCCTTACTAGCGGGGGCCCTCAGCTCCTACAATGAGCAGTTCTTC. Translating gives CSARALLAGALSSYNEQFF.

This clonotype was seen many times. The J gene is TRBJ2-6, the V gene TRBV11-1; D might be TRBD1 (6 bases). Germline CDR1 reads SGHAT; CDR2 reads FQDESV (reference sequence). CDR3 length equals 18 residues. Trimming stripped 1 base from V and 0 bases from J, with 13 bases between. The CDR3 is CASSLEGDAFSGANVLTF. CDR3 coding DNA: TGTGCCAGCAGCTTAGAGGGGGACGCTTTCTCTGGGGCCAACGTCCTGACTTTC.

This clonotype was recorded at least ten times. V is TRBV20-1 and J is TRBJ2-2; no reliable D call. Trimming shortened V by 0 bases and J by 0 bases, and 8 bases separated the two germline ends. The germline V gene has CDR1 DFQATT and CDR2 SNEGSKA (reference sequence). CDR3 length equals 15 residues. This CDR3 reads CSARDPRANTGELFF. CDR3 DNA: TGCAGTGCTAGAGATCCTCGCGCGAACACCGGGGAGCTGTTTTTT.

The table lists this clonotype with many counts. The chain links TRBV29-1 to TRBJ1-1, with TRBD1 as a possible D gene (6 bases). The V gene lost 8 bases and the J gene lost 4 bases, with 14 bases spanning the gap. This CDR3 region has 12 residues. The germline gives CDR1 SQVTM, CDR2 ANQGSEA. The CDR3 nucleotides are TGCAGCATCGGGACAAGATCCACTGAAGCTTTCTTT. This sequence encodes CSIGTRSTEAFF.